This T cell receptor beta chain was recovered during a study of blood T cell repertoires in COVID-19. Looking at the study overall: Specimens from acute and convalescent COVID-19 originated in the United States, Italy and Spain. In each case, the material was cDNA or gDNA derived from T cells, B-cell-depleted T cells, or PBMCs.

V was trimmed by 0 bases and J by 11 bases, leaving 13 bases between them. The CDR3 is made up of 13 amino acids. Only in-frame clones appear in the TCRdb table, and some are missing; sequencing was by immunoSEQ multiplex PCR. The sample shows around 300,000 clones, 80% to 90% of them seen only once. This clone was counted between two and nine times. The V gene is TRBV12-3 or TRBV12-4, the J gene TRBJ1-1; the D is unclear. Source material: PBMCs or T cells enriched from blood (not recorded which). This TCR was recovered from a man aged 25 to 40 who had recovered from COVID-19. The CDR3 sequence is CASSLAEVHRAFF. CDR3 in DNA: TGTGCCAGCAGTTTAGCTGAGGTACACCGCGCTTTCTTT.